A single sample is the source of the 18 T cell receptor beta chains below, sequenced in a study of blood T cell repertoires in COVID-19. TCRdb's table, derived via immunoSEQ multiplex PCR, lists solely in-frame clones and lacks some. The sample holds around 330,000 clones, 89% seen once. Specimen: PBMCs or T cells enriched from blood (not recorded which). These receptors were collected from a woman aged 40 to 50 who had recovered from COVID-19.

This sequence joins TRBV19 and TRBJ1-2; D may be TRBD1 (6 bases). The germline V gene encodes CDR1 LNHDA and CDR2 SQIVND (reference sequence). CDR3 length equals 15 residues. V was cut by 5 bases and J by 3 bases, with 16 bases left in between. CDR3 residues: CASSSKGGVHYGYTF. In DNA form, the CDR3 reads TGTGCCAGTAGTTCCAAAGGGGGGGTGCACTATGGCTACACCTTC.

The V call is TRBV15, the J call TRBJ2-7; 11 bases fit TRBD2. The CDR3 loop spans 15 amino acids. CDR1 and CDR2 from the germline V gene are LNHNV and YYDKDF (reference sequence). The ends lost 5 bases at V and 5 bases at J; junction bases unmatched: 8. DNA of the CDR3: TGTGCCACCAGCGCACTAGCGGGGGCCTCGGACGAGCAGTACTTC. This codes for CATSALAGASDEQYF.

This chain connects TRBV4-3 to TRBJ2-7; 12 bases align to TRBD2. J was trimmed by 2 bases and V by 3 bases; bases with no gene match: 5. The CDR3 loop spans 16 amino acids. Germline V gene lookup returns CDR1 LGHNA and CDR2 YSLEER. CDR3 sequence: CASSQGLAGGPYEQYF. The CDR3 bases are TGCGCCAGCAGCCAGGGCCTAGCGGGAGGGCCCTACGAGCAGTACTTC.

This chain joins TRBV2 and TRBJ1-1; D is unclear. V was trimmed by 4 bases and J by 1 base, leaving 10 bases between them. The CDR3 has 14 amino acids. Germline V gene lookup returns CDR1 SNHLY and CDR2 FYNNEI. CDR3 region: CASSGGLQNTEAFF. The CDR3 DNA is TGTGCCAGCAGTGGCGGGCTACAGAACACTGAAGCTTTCTTT.

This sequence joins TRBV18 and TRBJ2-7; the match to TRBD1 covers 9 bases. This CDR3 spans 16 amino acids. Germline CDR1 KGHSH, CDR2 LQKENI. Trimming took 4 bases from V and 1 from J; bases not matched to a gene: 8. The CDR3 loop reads CASSQNRGRKSYEQYF. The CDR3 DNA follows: TGTGCCAGCTCACAAAACAGGGGGCGGAAATCCTACGAGCAGTACTTC. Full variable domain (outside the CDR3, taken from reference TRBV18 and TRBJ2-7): NAGVMQNPRHLVRRRGQEARLRCSPMKGHSHVYWYRQLPEEGLKFMVYLQKENIIDESGMPKERFSAEFPKEGPSILRIQQVVRGDSAAYFCASSQNRGRKSYEQYFGPGTRLTVT.

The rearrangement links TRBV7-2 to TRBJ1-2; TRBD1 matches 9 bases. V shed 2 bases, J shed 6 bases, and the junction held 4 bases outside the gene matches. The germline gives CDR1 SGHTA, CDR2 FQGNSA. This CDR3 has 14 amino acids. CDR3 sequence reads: CASSLMGQGDGYTF. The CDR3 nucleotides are TGTGCCAGCAGCTTAATGGGACAGGGAGATGGCTACACCTTC.

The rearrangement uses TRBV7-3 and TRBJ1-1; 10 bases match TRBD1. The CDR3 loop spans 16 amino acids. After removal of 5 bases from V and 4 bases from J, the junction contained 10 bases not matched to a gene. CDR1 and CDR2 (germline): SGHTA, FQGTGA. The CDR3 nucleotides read TGTGCCAGCAGCCTCCTTCCGCGGACAGGGGGCACTGAAGCTTTCTTT. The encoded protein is CASSLLPRTGGTEAFF.

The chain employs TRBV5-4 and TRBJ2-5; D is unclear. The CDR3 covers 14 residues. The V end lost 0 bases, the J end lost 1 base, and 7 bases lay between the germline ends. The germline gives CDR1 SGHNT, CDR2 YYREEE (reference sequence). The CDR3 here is CASSLDPGQETQYF. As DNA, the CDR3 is TGTGCCAGCAGCTTGGATCCAGGCCAAGAGACCCAGTACTTC.

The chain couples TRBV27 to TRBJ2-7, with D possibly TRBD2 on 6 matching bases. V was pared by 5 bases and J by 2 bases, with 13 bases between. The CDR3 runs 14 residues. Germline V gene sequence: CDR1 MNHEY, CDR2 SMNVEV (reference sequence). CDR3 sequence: CASSQRGVPYEQYF. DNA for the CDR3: TGTGCCAGCAGTCAGCGCGGGGTACCCTACGAGCAGTACTTC.

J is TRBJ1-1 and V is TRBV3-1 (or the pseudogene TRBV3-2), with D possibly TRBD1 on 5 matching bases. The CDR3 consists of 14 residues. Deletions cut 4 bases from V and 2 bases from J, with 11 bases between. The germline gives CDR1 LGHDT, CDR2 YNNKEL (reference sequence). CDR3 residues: CASSPGRTNTEAFF. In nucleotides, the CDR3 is TGTGCCAGCAGCCCTGGTCGGACAAACACTGAAGCTTTCTTT.

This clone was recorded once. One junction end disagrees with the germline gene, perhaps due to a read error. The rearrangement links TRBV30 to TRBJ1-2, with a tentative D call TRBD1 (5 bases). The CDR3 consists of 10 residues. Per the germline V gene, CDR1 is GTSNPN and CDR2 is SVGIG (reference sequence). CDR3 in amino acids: CAQSGEAENF. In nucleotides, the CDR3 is TGTGCCCAATCGGGGGAGGCCGAAAACTTC.

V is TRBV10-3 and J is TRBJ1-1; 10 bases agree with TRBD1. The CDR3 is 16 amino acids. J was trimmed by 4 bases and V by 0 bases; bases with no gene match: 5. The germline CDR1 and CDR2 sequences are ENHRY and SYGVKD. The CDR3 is CAISESGDRGSTEAFF. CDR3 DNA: TGTGCCATCAGTGAGTCGGGGGACAGGGGAAGCACTGAAGCTTTCTTT.

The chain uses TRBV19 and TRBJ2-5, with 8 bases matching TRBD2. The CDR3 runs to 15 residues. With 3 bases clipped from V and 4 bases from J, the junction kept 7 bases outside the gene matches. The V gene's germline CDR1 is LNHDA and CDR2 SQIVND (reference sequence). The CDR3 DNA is TGTGCCAGTAGTATTAGCGGGACTAAGGGAGAGACCCAGTACTTC. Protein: CASSISGTKGETQYF.

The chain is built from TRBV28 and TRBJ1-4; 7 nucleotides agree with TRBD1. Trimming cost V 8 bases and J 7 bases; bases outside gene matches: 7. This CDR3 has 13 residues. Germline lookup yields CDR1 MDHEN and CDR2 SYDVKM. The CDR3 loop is CASSGGAAEKLFF. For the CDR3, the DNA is TGTGCCAGCTCAGGGGGTGCAGCTGAAAAACTGTTTTTT.

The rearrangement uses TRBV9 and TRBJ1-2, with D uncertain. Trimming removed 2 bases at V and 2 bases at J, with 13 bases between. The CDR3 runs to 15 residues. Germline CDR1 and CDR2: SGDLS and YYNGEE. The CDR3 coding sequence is TGTGCCAGCAGCGTCACTACGTCTGGCAACTATGGCTACACCTTC. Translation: CASSVTTSGNYGYTF.

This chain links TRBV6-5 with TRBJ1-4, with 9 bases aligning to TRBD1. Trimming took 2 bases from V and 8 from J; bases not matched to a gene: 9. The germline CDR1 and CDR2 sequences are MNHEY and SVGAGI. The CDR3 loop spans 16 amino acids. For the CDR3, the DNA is TGTGCCAGCAGTTACACGGCATGGGACAGGGAAGAAAAACTGTTTTTT. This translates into CASSYTAWDREEKLFF.

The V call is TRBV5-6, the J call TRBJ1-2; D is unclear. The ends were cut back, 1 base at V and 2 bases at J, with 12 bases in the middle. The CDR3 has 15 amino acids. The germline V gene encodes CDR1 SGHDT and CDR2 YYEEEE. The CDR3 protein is CASSLYSPINYGYTF. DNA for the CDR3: TGTGCCAGCAGCTTGTATAGTCCCATCAACTATGGCTACACCTTC.

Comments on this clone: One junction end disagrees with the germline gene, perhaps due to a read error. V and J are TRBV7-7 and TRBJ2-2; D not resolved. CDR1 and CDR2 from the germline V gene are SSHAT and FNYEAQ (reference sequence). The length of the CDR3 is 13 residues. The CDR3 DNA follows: TGTGCTAGCAGCAAAACATACACCGGGGAGCTGTTTTTT. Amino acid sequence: CASSKTYTGELFF.